This T cell receptor (beta chain) was found in a study of shared clonotypes between healthy human individuals. Notes on the study in general: Sequencing depth was a factor that was expected to affect clonotype sharing among donors. A reduction in generation probabilities was seen for non-shared clonotypes relative to those shared by all four donors. Naive subsets generally had larger estimated richness than memory subsets.

TCRdb's table, derived via immunoSEQ multiplex PCR, lists solely in-frame clones and lacks some. Of approximately 1.5 million clones listed, approximately 98% are singletons. Losses at the gene ends were 4 bases for V and 0 bases for J; bases not matched to a gene: 6. The CDR3 has 16 residues. The germline V gene encodes CDR1 MRHNA and CDR2 SNTAGT. Details on this clone: Its target is unknown.

The sequenced material came from naive CD4+ T cells sorted from blood. Subset here: CD45RA+ positively selected. The chain recombines TRBV6-4 with TRBJ2-1; 7 nucleotides line up with TRBD2. The clonotype was recovered from a man aged 30 to 39 in good health. The CDR3 region has the DNA TGTGCCAGCAGTGCCCTTGGCGGGAGCTCCTACAATGAGCAGTTCTTC. Its protein product is CASSALGGSSYNEQFF.